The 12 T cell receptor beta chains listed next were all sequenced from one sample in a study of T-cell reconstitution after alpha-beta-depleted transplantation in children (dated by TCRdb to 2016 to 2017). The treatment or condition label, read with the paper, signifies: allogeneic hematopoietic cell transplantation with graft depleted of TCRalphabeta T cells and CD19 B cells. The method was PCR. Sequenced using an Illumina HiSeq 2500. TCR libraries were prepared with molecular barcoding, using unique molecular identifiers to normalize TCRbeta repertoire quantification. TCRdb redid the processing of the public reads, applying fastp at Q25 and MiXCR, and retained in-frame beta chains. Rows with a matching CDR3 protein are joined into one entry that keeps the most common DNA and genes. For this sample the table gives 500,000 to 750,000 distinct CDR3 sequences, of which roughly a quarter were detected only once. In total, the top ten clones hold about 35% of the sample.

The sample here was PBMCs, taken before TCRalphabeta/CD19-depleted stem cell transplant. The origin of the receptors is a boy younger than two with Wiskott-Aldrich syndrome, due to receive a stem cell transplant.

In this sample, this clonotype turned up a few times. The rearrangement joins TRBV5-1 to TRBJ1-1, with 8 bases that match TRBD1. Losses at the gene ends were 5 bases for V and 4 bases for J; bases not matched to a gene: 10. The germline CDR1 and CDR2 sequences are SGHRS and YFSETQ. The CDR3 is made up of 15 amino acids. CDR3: CASSQLQGVGTEAFF. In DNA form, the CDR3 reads TGCGCCAGCAGTCAGCTACAGGGGGTTGGCACTGAAGCTTTCTTT.

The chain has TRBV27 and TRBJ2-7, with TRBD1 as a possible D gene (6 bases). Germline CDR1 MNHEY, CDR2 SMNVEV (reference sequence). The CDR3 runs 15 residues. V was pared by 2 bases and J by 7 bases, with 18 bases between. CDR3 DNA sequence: TGTGCCAGCAGTTTACAACAGGGTAGCGCTAAAGAGCAGTACTTC. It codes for CASSLQQGSAKEQYF.

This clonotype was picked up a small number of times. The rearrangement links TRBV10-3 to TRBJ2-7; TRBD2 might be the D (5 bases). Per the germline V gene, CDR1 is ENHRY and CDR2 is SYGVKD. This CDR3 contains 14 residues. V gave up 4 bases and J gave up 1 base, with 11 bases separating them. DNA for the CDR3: TGTGCCATCAGTGGCACTAGTGCTTCCTACGAGCAGTACTTC. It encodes CAISGTSASYEQYF.

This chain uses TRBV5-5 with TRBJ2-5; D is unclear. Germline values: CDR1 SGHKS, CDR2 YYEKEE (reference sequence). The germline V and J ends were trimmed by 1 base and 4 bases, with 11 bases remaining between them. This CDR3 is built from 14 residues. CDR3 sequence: CASSLLSPLETQYF. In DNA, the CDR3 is TGTGCCAGCAGCTTGCTAAGCCCCTTAGAGACCCAGTACTTC. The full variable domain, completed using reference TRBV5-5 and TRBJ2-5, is DAGVTQSPTHLIKTRGQQVTLRCSPISGHKSVSWYQQVLGQGPQFIFQYYEKEERGRGNFPDRFSARQFPNYSSELNVNALLLGDSALYLCASSLLSPLETQYFGPGTRLLVL.

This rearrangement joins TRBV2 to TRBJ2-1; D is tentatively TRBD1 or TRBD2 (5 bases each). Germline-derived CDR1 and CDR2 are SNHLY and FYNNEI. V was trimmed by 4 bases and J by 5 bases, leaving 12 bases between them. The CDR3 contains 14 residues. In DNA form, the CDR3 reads TGTGCCAGCAGTGTGGGTCAGGGAGACAATGAGCAGTTCTTC. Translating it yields CASSVGQGDNEQFF.

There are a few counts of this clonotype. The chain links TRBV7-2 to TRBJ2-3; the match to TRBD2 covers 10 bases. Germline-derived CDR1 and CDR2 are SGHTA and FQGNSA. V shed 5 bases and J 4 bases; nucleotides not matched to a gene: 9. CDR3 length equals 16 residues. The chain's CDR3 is CASSPKLAGAADTQYF. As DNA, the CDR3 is TGTGCCAGCAGCCCCAAGCTAGCGGGAGCCGCAGATACGCAGTATTTT.

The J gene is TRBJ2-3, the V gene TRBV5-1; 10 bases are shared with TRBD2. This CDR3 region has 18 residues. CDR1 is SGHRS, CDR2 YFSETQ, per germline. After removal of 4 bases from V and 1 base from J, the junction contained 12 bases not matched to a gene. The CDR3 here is CASSRETGTSARTDTQYF. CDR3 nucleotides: TGCGCCAGCAGCCGAGAGACCGGGACTAGCGCCCGCACAGATACGCAGTATTTT.

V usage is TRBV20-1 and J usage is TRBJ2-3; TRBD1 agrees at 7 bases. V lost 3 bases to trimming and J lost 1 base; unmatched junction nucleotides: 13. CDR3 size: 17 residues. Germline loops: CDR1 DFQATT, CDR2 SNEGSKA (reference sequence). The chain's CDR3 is CSARGVTGQTGTDTQYF. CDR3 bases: TGCAGTGCTAGGGGGGTGACAGGGCAAACGGGCACAGATACGCAGTATTTT.

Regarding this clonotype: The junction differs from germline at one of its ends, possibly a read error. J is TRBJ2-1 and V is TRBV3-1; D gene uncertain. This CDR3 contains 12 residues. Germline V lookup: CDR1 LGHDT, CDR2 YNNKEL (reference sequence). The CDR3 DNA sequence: TGTGCCTGCAGCCCCAGGTGGAATGAGCAGTTCTTC. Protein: CACSPRWNEQFF.

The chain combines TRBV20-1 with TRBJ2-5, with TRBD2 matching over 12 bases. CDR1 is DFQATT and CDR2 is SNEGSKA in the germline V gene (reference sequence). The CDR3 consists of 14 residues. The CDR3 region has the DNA TGCAGGCCTAAGGGACTAGCGGGTATGGAGACCCAGTACTTC. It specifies CRPKGLAGMETQYF.

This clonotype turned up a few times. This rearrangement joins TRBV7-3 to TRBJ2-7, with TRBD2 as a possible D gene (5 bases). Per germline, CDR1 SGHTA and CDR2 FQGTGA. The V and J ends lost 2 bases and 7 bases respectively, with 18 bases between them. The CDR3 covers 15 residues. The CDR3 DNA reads TGTGCCAGCAGCTTAGGGCCTAGCAGGCTCAGGGAGCAGTACTTC. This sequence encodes CASSLGPSRLREQYF.

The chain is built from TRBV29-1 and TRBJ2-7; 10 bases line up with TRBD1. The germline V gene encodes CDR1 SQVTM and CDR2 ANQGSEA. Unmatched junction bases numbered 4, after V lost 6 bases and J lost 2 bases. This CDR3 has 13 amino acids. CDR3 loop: CSVGQGDAYEQYF. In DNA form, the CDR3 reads TGCAGCGTCGGACAGGGGGATGCCTACGAGCAGTACTTC.